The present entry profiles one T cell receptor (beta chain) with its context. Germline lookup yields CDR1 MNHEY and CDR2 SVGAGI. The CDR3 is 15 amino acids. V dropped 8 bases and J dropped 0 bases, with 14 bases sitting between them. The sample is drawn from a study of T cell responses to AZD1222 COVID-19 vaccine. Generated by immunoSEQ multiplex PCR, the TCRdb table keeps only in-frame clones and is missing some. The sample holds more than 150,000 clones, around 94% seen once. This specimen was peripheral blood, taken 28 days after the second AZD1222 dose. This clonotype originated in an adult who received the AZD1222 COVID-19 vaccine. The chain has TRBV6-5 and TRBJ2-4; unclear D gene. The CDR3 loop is CASAGTSIAKNIQYF. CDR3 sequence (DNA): TGTGCCAGCGCCGGAACTTCGATAGCCAAAAACATTCAGTACTTC.